This T cell receptor beta chain was recorded in a study of regulatory T cells in long-lasting Graves disease. Study-wide results and limits: Between persistent patients, roughly 2,600 public clonotypes were shared, exceeding the approximately 990 shared between new patients.

The time point: newly diagnosed GD, antithyroid drugs for less than 3 months. After RNA was extracted from PBMCs, the TCR library was made from it. Remarks on this clonotype: Its antigen is unidentified. This may be a read error, as it is one base from a much larger clone.

Arm-PCR of CDR3 regions and iRepertoire HTBI primers were used to build TCR beta libraries. Each CDR3 protein is one row after TCRdb ran MiXCR on the multiplex PCR reads. The profile shows 400,000 to 450,000 distinct CDR3 sequences, roughly 15% of them singletons. The V and J ends lost 0 bases and 10 bases respectively, with 16 bases between them. This CDR3 has 14 amino acids. Per the germline V gene, CDR1 is DFQATT and CDR2 is SNEGSKA (reference sequence). The same data also contributed to another study, on T cells in Graves' hyperthyroidism and ophthalmopathy. Turning to that study: A lack of ophthalmopathy progression within 18 months defined stable Graves' hyperthyroidism.

The input for sequencing was peripheral blood mononuclear cells (PBMCs), taken at new diagnosis, from a patient treated with antithyroid drugs. This TCR was recovered from a woman aged 25 to 39 with Graves disease. The J gene is TRBJ2-1, the V gene TRBV20-1; D ambiguous. CDR3 DNA: TGCAGTGCTAGAGATCAAGATTCCTCCTACGAGCAGTTCTTC. This translates into CSARDQDSSYEQFF.